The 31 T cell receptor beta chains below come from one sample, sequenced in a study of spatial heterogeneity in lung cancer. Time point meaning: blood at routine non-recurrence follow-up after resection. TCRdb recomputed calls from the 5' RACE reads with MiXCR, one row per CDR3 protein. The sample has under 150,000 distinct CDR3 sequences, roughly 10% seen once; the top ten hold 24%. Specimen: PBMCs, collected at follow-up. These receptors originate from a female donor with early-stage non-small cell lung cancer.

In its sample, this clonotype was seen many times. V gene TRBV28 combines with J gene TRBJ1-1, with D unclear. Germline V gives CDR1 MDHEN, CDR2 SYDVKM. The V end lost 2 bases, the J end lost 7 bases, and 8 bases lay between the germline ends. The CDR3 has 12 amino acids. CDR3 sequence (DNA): TGTGCCAGCAGTTTACAGACGGGTGAAGCTTTCTTT. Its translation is CASSLQTGEAFF.

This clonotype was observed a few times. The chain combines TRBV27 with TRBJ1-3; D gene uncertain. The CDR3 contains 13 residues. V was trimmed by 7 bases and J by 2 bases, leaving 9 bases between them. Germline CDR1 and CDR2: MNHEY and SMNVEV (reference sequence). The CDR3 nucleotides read TGTGCCAGCATTCCCCCCGCTGGAAACACCATATATTTT. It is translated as CASIPPAGNTIYF.

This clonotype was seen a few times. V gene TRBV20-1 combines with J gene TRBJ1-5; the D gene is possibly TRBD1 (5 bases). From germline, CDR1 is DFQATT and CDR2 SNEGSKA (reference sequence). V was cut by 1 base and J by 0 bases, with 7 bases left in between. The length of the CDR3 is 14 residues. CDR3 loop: CSARGGDSNQPQHF. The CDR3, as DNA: TGCAGTGCTAGAGGAGGGGATAGCAATCAGCCCCAGCATTTT.

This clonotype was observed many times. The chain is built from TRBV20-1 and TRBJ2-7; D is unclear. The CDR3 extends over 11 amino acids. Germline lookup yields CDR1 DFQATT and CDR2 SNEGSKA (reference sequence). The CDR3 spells CREGFSYEQYF. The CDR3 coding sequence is TGCAGGGAAGGATTCTCCTACGAGCAGTACTTC.

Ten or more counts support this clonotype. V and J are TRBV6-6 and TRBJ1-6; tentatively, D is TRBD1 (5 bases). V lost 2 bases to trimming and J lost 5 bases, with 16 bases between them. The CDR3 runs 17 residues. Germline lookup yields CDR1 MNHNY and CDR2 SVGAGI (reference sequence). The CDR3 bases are TGTGCCAGCAGTTACAGGCCCCATGGACAAAATAATTCACCCCTCCACTTT. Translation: CASSYRPHGQNNSPLHF.

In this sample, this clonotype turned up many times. The CDR3 coding sequence is TGTGCCAGCAGGTCTACAGGGACCGGGGCAGATACGCAGTATTTT. Amino acids: CASRSTGTGADTQYF. The chain is built from TRBV7-3 and TRBJ2-3, with D perhaps TRBD1 (6 bases). With 6 bases removed from V and 4 bases from J, the gap between germline ends came to 17 bases. The CDR3 is made up of 15 amino acids. Germline values: CDR1 SGHTA, CDR2 FQGTGA.

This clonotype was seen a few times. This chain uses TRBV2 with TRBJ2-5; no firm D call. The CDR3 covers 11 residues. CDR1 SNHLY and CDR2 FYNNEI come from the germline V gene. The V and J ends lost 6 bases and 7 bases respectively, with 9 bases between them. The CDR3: CASRVLWTQYF. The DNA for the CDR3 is TGTGCCAGCAGAGTGCTTTGGACCCAGTACTTC.

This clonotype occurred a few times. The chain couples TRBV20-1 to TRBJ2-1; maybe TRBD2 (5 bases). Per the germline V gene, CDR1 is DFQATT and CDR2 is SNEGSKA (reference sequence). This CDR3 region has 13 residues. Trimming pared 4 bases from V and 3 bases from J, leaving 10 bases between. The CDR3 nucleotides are TGCAGTGCTACAAAGCGGATCTACAATGAGCAGTTCTTC. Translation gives CSATKRIYNEQFF.

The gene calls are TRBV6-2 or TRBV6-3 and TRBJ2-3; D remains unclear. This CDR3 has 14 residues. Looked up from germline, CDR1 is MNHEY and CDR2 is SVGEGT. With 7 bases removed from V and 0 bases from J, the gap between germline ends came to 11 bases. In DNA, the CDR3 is TGTGCCAGCAACGTATACGGCAGCACAGATACGCAGTATTTT. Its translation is CASNVYGSTDTQYF.

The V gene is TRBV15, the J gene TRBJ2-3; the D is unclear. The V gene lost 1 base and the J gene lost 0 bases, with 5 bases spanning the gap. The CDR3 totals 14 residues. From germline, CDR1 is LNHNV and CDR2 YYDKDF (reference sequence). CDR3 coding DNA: TGTGCCACCAGCAGAGTGCTCAGCACAGATACGCAGTATTTT. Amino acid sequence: CATSRVLSTDTQYF.

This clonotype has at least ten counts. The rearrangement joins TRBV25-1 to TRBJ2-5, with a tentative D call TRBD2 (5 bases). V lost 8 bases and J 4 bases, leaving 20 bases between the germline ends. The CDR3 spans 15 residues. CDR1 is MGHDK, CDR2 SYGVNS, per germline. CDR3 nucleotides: TGTGCCAGCTCCGAGGGTGGGGTTATGCGAGAGACCCAGTACTTC. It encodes CASSEGGVMRETQYF.

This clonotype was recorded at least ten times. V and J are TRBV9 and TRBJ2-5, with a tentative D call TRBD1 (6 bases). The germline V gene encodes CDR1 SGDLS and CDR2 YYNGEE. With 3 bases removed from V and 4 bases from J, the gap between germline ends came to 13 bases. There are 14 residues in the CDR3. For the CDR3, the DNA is TGTGCCAGCAGCGAGACAACAGGGACAGAGACCCAGTACTTC. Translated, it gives CASSETTGTETQYF.

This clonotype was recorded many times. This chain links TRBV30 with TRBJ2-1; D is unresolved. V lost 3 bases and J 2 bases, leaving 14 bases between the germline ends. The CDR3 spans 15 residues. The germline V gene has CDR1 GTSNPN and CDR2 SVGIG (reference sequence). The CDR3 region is CAWSPIAHPYNEQFF. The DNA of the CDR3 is TGTGCCTGGAGCCCAATAGCACATCCCTACAATGAGCAGTTCTTC.

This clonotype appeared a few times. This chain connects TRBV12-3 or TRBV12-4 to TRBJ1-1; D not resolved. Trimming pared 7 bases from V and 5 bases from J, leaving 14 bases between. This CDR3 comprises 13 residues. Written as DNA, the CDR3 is TGTGCCAGCACCTCTAGCCCCCGGACTGAAGCTTTCTTT. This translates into CASTSSPRTEAFF.

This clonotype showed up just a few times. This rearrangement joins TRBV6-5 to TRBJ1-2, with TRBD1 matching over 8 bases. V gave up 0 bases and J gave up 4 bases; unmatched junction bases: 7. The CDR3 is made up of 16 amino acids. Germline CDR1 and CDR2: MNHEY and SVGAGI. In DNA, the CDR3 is TGTGCCAGCAGTTACTCTGCCAGGGGGCGCAGCTATGGCTACACCTTC. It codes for CASSYSARGRSYGYTF.

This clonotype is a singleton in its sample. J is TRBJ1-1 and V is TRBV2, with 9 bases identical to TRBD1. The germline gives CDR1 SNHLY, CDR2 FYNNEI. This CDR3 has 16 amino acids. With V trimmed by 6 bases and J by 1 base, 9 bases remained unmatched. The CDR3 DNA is TGTGCCAGCAGGGCGGAAAGGACAGGGGCGAACACTGAAGCTTTCTTT. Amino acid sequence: CASRAERTGANTEAFF.

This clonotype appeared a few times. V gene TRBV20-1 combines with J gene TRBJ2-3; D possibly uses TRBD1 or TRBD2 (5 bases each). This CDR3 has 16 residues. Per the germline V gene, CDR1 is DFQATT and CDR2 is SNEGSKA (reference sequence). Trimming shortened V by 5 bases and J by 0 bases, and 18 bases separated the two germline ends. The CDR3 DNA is TGCAGTGCTCGTACCCTGGGGGAGTATAGCACAGATACGCAGTATTTT. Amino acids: CSARTLGEYSTDTQYF.

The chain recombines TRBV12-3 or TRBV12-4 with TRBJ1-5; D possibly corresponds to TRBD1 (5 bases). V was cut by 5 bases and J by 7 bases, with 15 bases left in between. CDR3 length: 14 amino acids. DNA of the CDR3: TGTGCCAGCAGTGGGGGGAGAATCTCACAGCCCCAGCATTTT. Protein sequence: CASSGGRISQPQHF.

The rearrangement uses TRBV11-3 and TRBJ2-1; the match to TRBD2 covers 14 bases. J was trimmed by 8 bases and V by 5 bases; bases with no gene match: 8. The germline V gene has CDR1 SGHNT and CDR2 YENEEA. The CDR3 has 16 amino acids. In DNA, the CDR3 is TGTGCCAGCAGCCCGACTAGCGGGAGGGCCCTGGATGAGCAGTTCTTC. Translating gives CASSPTSGRALDEQFF.

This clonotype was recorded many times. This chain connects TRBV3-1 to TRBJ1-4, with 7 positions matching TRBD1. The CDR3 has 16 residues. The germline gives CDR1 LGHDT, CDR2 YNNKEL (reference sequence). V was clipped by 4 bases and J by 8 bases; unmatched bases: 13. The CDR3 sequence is CASSPLTGNLVEKLFF. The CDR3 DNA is TGTGCCAGCAGCCCGTTGACAGGGAACCTCGTCGAAAAACTGTTTTTT.

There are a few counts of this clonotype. CDR3 loop: CASSPPSGRANEQFF. DNA for the CDR3: TGTGCCAGCAGTCCGCCCAGCGGGAGGGCCAATGAGCAGTTCTTC. V and J are TRBV12-3 or TRBV12-4 and TRBJ2-1; 10 positions match TRBD2. V was pared by 5 bases and J by 6 bases, with 7 bases of the junction left unmatched. The CDR3 sequence is 15 residues long.

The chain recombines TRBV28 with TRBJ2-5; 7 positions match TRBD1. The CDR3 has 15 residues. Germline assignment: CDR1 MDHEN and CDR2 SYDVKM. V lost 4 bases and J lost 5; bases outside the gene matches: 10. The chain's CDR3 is CASSYQLGGTETQYF. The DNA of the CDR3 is TGTGCCAGCAGTTATCAACTAGGGGGCACGGAGACCCAGTACTTC.

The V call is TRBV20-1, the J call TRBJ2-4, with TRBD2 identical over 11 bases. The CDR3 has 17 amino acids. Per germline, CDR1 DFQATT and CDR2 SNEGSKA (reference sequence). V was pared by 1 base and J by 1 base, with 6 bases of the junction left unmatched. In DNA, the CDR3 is TGCAGTGCTAGAGTAGCGGGAGGGCCTTCGGCCAAAAACATTCAGTACTTC. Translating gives CSARVAGGPSAKNIQYF.

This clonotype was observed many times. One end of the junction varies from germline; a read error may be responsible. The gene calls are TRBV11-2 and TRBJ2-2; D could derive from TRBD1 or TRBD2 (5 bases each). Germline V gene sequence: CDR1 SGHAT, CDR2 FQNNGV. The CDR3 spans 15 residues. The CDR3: CASSLDLGGTGELFF. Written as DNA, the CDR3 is TGTGCCAGCAGCCTAGACCTTGGGGGCACCGGGGAGCTGTTTTTT.

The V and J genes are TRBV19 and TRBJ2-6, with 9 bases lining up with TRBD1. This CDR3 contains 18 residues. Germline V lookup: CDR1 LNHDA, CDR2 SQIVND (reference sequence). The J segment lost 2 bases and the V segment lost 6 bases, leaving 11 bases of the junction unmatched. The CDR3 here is CASSDTGTGSPGANVLTF. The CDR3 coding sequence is TGTGCCAGTAGCGATACCGGGACAGGGTCACCTGGGGCCAACGTCCTGACTTTC. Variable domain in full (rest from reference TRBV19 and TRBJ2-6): DGGITQSPKYLFRKEGQNVTLSCEQNLNHDAMYWYRQDPGQGLRLIYYSQIVNDFQKGDIAEGYSVSREKKESFPLTVTSAQKNPTAFYLCASSDTGTGSPGANVLTFGAGSRLTVL.

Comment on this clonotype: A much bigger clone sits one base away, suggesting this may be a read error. CDR3 residues: CANSGTGGTDTQYF. The CDR3 DNA reads as TGTGCCAACAGCGGAACAGGGGGCACAGATACGCAGTATTTT. The chain links TRBV7-9 to TRBJ2-3, with TRBD1 matching over 7 bases. The CDR3 is 14 amino acids. CDR1 and CDR2 from the germline V gene are SEHNR and FQNEAQ (reference sequence).

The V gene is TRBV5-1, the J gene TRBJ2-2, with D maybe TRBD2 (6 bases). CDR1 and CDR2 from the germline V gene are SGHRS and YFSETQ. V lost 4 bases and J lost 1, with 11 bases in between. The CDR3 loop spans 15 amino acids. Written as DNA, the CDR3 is TGCGCCAGCAGCGTGGGACTGCTGAACACCGGGGAGCTGTTTTTT. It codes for CASSVGLLNTGELFF.

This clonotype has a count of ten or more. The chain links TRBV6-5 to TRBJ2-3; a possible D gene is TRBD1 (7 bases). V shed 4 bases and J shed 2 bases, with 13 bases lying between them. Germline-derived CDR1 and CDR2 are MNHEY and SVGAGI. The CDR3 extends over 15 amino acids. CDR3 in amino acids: CASSSDREVTDTQYF. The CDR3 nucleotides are TGTGCCAGCAGTTCCGACAGGGAGGTCACAGATACGCAGTATTTT.

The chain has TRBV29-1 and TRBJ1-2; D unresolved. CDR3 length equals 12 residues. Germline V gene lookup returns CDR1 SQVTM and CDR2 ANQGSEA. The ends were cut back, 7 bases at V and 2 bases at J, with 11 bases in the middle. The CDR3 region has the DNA TGCAGCGGTGGGAACAGCAACTATGGCTACACCTTC. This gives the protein CSGGNSNYGYTF.

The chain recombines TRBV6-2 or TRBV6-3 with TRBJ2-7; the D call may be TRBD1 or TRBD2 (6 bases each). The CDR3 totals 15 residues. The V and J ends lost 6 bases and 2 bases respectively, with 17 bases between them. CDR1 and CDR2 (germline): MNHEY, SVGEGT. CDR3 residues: CASRGAGQPTYEQYF. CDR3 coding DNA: TGTGCCAGCAGGGGGGCGGGACAACCGACCTACGAGCAGTACTTC.

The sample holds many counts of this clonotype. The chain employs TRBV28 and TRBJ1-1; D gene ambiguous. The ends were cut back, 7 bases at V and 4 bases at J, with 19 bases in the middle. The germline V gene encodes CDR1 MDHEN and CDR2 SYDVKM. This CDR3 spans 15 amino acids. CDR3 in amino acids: CASTEVVGLSTEAFF. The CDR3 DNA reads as TGTGCCAGCACCGAGGTCGTAGGTCTAAGCACTGAAGCTTTCTTT.